These T cell receptor beta chains were read from a single sample in a study of blood T cell repertoires in COVID-19. Only in-frame clones appear in the TCRdb table, and some are missing; sequencing was by immunoSEQ multiplex PCR. The sample has about 260,000 clones; 86% are singletons. Sequenced input: PBMCs or T cells enriched from blood (not recorded which). The receptors here all came from a woman aged 50 to 65 who had recovered from COVID-19. Both conserved end residues are part of each CDR3. A D gene is named only where the DNA matches it firmly. Size is stated for part of the rows, as once, few or many counts, or as a class when the clone is expanded.

D: TRBD2; V: TRBV4-3; J: TRBJ2-7; size: -; DNA: TGCGCCAGCAGCCAAGGGCTAGCGGGGGGTCTAACTATCAAAGCCTACGAGCAGTACTTC; CDR3: CASSQGLAGGLTIKAYEQYF
D: TRBD2; V: TRBV3-1/TRBV3-2; J: TRBJ2-3; size: once; DNA: TGTGCCAGCAGCCGGGGATTGGGGCTAGCGGGAGAGAGCACAGATACGCAGTATTTT; CDR3: CASSRGLGLAGESTDTQYF
D: TRBD2; V: TRBV6-5; J: TRBJ2-7; size: -; DNA: TGTGCCAGCAGGTCACAGCGGGAGGGCCGGTACGAGCAGTACTTC; CDR3: CASRSQREGRYEQYF
D: -; V: TRBV4-1; J: TRBJ1-1; size: -; DNA: TGCGCCAGCAGCCTTTTAATTGGGGAGGTAGCTTTCTTT; CDR3: CASSLLIGEVAFF
D: -; V: TRBV7-6; J: TRBJ2-1; size: -; DNA: TGTGCCAGCAGCTTAGCGACTAGGGAGCACCAGTTCTTC; CDR3: CASSLATREHQFF
D: -; V: TRBV2; J: TRBJ2-3; size: -; DNA: TGTGCCAGTAGGCGGGGTGGCGGCACAGATACGCAGTATTTT; CDR3: CASRRGGGTDTQYF
D: TRBD1; V: TRBV27; J: TRBJ1-1; size: -; DNA: TGTGCCAGCAGTCCAATACAGGGGGTGAACACTGAAGCTTTCTTT; CDR3: CASSPIQGVNTEAFF
D: TRBD1; V: TRBV28; J: TRBJ1-5; size: -; DNA: TGTGCCAGCAGTGAGACCGGGACAGGGCTTTCGCAGCCCCAGCATTTT; CDR3: CASSETGTGLSQPQHF
D: -; V: TRBV19; J: TRBJ1-2; size: -; DNA: TGTGCCAGTAGCCAACCCCCGGGGGATAGAAACTATGGCTACACCTTC; CDR3: CASSQPPGDRNYGYTF
D: -; V: TRBV7-2; J: TRBJ2-7; size: -; DNA: TGTGCCAGCAGCTCAGCGCTGGGGGGGCCCTACGAGCAGTACTTC; CDR3: CASSSALGGPYEQYF
D: -; V: TRBV5-1; J: TRBJ1-1; size: -; DNA: TGCGCCAGCAGCTTCAGGGGAAGCACTGAAGCTTTCTTT; CDR3: CASSFRGSTEAFF
D: -; V: TRBV19; J: TRBJ1-6; size: -; DNA: TGTGCCAGTAGTATCGGGAACTATAATTCACCCCTCCACTTT; CDR3: CASSIGNYNSPLHF
D: -; V: TRBV12-5; J: TRBJ2-5; size: -; DNA: TGTGCTAGTGGTTTGGTACTCGGGGGGCGTGGAGAGACCCAGTACTTC; CDR3: CASGLVLGGRGETQYF
D: -; V: TRBV5-1; J: TRBJ1-6; size: -; DNA: TGCGCCAGCAGCTTGGGGAACTCAGGGAGGGTAGGTTCACCCCTCCACTTT; CDR3: CASSLGNSGRVGSPLHF
D: TRBD1; V: TRBV20-1; J: TRBJ1-1; size: -; DNA: TGCAGTGCTAGTCCAGGGGGGAACACTGAAGCTTTCTTT; CDR3: CSASPGGNTEAFF
D: TRBD1; V: TRBV20-1; J: TRBJ1-2; size: -; DNA: TGCAGTGTCACAGGGGACTATGGCTACACCTTC; CDR3: CSVTGDYGYTF
D: TRBD2; V: TRBV28; J: TRBJ2-1; size: -; DNA: TGTGCCAGCAGGGACGGGACTAGCGGGAGTTACAATGAGCAGTTCTTC; CDR3: CASRDGTSGSYNEQFF
D: TRBD1; V: TRBV5-1; J: TRBJ1-4; size: -; DNA: TGCGCCAGCAGCTCCCGGGACAGCTCAAATGAAAAACTGTTTTTT; CDR3: CASSSRDSSNEKLFF
D: -; V: TRBV19; J: TRBJ2-1; size: -; DNA: TGTGCCAGTAGTATAGTAAATGAGCAGTTCTTC; CDR3: CASSIVNEQFF
D: TRBD1; V: TRBV4-1; J: TRBJ1-2; size: once; DNA: TGCGCCAGCAGCCACGCCATGGACAGGAGGTATGGCTACACCTTC; CDR3: CASSHAMDRRYGYTF
D: -; V: TRBV29-1; J: TRBJ1-3; size: -; DNA: TGCAGTGCTTATATTCCAGGATCGACTGGAAACACCATATATTTT; CDR3: CSAYIPGSTGNTIYF
D: -; V: TRBV10-3; J: TRBJ1-4; size: -; DNA: TGTGCCATCAGTGAGTCTACGGTGCCGAATGAAAAACTGTTTTTT; CDR3: CAISESTVPNEKLFF
D: TRBD1; V: TRBV27; J: TRBJ2-5; size: -; DNA: TGTGCCAGCAGTTCCCAGGGGGCCCGATTGGAGACCCAGTACTTC; CDR3: CASSSQGARLETQYF
D: -; V: TRBV28; J: TRBJ1-1; size: -; DNA: TGTGCCAGCAGACCCACGAGAATTAACAGGGCTGAAGCTTTCTTT; CDR3: CASRPTRINRAEAFF
D: -; V: TRBV11-3; J: TRBJ1-1; size: -; DNA: TGTGCCAGCAGCTTAGATCGGGTGGGTCAGGGGCCCACTGAAGCTTTCTTT; CDR3: CASSLDRVGQGPTEAFF
D: -; V: TRBV2; J: TRBJ2-5; size: -; DNA: TGTGCCAGCAGTGACTTCACTACCCTTGATTTGGCCCAGTACTTC; CDR3: CASSDFTTLDLAQYF
D: -; V: TRBV30; J: TRBJ1-3; size: -; DNA: TGTGCCTGGAGCCCCACTGGAAACACCATATATTTT; CDR3: CAWSPTGNTIYF
D: -; V: TRBV18; J: TRBJ1-1; size: -; DNA: TGTGCCAGCTCACCAACGACGGGAAACACTGAAGCTTTCTTT; CDR3: CASSPTTGNTEAFF
D: -; V: TRBV7-9; J: TRBJ2-7; size: -; DNA: TGTGCCAGCAGCCAAGGCGGCAGGGGATCCTACGAGCAGTACTTC; CDR3: CASSQGGRGSYEQYF
D: -; V: TRBV2; J: TRBJ2-1; size: -; DNA: TGTGCCAGCACCCTACAGGGAATTCAGTTCTTC; CDR3: CASTLQGIQFF
D: TRBD2; V: TRBV2; J: TRBJ2-1; size: once; DNA: TGTGCCAGCACCCCGGGACTAGCGGTAGTCGATGAGCAGTTCTTC; CDR3: CASTPGLAVVDEQFF
D: TRBD2; V: TRBV9; J: TRBJ2-2; size: -; DNA: TGTGCCAGCAGCGCTATGACTAGCGTAAACACCGGGGAGCTGTTTTTT; CDR3: CASSAMTSVNTGELFF
D: -; V: TRBV5-1; J: TRBJ1-5; size: -; DNA: TGCGCCAGCAGCTACCCGCCCCAGGCTAGCAATCAGCCCCAGCATTTT; CDR3: CASSYPPQASNQPQHF
D: TRBD1; V: TRBV3-1/TRBV3-2; J: TRBJ1-5; size: -; DNA: TGTGCCAGCAGCAAGAGACAGGGTGGAAGCAATCAGCCCCAGCATTTT; CDR3: CASSKRQGGSNQPQHF
D: -; V: TRBV27; J: TRBJ1-1; size: -; DNA: TGTGCCAGCAGTTTAATGGTAGCAGGGGTGAACACTGAAGCTTTCTTT; CDR3: CASSLMVAGVNTEAFF
D: -; V: TRBV28; J: TRBJ1-5; size: -; DNA: TGTGCCAGCAGTTTATATTGGGAGAATCAGCCCCAGCATTTT; CDR3: CASSLYWENQPQHF
D: TRBD1; V: TRBV6-4; J: TRBJ2-7; size: -; DNA: TGTGCCAGCAGTGACTCGCACGGACAGGGGGTTCACGAGCAGTACTTC; CDR3: CASSDSHGQGVHEQYF
D: TRBD2; V: TRBV6-2/TRBV6-3; J: TRBJ2-7; size: -; DNA: TGTGCCAGCAGTTACGGGGGACTAGTCTACGAGCAGTACTTC; CDR3: CASSYGGLVYEQYF
D: -; V: TRBV4-1; J: TRBJ1-2; size: -; DNA: TGCGCCAGCAGCCAAGAGGGCTCAGGGATATCTTATGGCTACACCTTC; CDR3: CASSQEGSGISYGYTF
D: -; V: TRBV7-3; J: TRBJ1-2; size: -; DNA: TGTGCCAGCAGCTACGACCGGGACTCCAACTATGGCTACACCTTC; CDR3: CASSYDRDSNYGYTF